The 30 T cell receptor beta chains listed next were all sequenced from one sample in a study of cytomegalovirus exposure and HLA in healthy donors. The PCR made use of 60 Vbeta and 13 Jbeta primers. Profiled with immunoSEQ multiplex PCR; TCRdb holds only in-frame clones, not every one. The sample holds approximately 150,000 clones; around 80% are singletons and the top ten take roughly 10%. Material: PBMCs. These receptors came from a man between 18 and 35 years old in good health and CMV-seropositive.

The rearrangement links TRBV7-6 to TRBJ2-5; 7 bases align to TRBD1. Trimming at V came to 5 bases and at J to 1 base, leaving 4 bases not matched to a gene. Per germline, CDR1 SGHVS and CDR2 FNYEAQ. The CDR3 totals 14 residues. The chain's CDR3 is CASSRTGLQETQYF. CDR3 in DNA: TGTGCCAGCAGCCGGACAGGTCTCCAAGAGACCCAGTACTTC.

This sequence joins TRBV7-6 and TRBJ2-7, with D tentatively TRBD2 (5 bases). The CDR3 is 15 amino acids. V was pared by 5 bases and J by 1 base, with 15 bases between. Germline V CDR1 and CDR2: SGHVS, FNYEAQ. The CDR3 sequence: CASSPVQRGSYEQYF. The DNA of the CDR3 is TGTGCCAGCAGCCCGGTCCAACGGGGTTCCTACGAGCAGTACTTC. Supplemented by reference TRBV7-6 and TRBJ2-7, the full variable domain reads GAGVSQSPRYKVTKRGQDVALRCDPISGHVSLYWYRQALGQGPEFLTYFNYEAQQDKSGLPNDRFSAERPEGSISTLTIQRTEQRDSAMYRCASSPVQRGSYEQYFGPGTRLTVT.

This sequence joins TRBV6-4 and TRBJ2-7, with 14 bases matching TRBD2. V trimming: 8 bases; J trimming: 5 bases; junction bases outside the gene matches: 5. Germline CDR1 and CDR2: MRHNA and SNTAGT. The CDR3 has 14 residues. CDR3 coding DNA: TGTGCCAGCGGGACTAGCGGGAGATGTAACGAGCAGTACTTC. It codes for CASGTSGRCNEQYF.

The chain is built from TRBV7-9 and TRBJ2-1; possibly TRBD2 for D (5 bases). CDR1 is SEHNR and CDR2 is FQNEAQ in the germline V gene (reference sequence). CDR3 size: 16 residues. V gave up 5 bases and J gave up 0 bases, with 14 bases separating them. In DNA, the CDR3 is TGTGCCAGCAGCCCGCCGGGCGGAGGCTCCTACAATGAGCAGTTCTTC. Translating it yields CASSPPGGGSYNEQFF.

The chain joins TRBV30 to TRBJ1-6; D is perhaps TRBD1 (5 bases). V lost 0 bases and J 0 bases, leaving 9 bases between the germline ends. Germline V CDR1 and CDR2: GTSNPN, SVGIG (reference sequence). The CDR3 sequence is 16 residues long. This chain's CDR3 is CAWSVSGGSYNSPLHF. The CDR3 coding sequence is TGTGCCTGGAGTGTTTCGGGGGGCTCCTATAATTCACCCCTCCACTTT. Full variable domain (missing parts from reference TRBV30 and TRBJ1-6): SQTIHQWPATLVQPVGSPLSLECTVEGTSNPNLYWYRQAAGRGLQLLFYSVGIGQISSEVPQNLSASRPQDRQFILSSKKLLLSDSGFYLCAWSVSGGSYNSPLHFGNGTRLTVT.

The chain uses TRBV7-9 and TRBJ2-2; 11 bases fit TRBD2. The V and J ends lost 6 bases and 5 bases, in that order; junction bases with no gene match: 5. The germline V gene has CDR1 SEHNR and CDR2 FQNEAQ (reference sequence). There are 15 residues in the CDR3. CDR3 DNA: TGTGCCAGCAGAATAACTAGCGGGAGTACCGGGGAGCTGTTTTTT. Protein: CASRITSGSTGELFF.

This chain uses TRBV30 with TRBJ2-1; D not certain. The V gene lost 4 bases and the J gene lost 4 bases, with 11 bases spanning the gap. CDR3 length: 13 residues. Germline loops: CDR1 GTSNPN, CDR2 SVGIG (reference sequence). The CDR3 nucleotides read TGTGCCTGGACTAGTATGGGTTACAATGAGCAGTTCTTC. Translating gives CAWTSMGYNEQFF.

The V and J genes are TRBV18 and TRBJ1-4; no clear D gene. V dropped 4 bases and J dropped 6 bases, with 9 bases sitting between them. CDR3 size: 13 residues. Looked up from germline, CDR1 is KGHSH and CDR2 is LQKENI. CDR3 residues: CASSRAGDEKLFF. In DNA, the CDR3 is TGTGCCAGCTCACGGGCCGGGGATGAAAAACTGTTTTTT.

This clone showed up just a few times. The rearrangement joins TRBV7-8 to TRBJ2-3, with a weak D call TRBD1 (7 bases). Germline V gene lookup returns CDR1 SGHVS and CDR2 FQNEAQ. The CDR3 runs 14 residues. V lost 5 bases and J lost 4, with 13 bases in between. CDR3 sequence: CASSTDRRADTQYF. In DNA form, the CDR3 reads TGTGCCAGCAGCACGGACAGGAGGGCAGATACGCAGTATTTT.

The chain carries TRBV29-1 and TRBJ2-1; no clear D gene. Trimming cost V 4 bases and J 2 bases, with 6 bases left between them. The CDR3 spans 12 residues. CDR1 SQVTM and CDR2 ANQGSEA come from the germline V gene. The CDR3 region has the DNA TGCAGCGTTGGGCAGACCTACAATGAGCAGTTCTTC. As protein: CSVGQTYNEQFF.

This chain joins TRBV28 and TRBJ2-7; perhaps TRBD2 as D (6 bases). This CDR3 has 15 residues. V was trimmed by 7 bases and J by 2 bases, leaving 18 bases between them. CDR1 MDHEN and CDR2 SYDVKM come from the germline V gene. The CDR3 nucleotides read TGTGCCAGCACTACCGCCGCGGGGCATACCTACGAGCAGTACTTC. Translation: CASTTAAGHTYEQYF.

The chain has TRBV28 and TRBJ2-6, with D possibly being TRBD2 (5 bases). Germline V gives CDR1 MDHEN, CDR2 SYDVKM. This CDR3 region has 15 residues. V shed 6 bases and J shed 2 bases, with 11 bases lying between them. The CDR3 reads CASRLGGTGANVLTF. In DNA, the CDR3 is TGTGCCAGCAGGCTTGGAGGTACTGGGGCCAACGTCCTGACTTTC. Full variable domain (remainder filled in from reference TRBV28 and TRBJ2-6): DVKVTQSSRYLVKRTGEKVFLECVQDMDHENMFWYRQDPGLGLRLIYFSYDVKMKEKGDIPEGYSVSREKKERFSLILESASTNQTSMYLCASRLGGTGANVLTFGAGSRLTVL.

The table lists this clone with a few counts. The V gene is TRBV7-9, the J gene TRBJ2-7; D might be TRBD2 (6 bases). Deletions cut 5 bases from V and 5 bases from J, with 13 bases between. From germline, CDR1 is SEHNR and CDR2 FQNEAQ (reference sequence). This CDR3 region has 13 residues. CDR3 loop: CASSTAGRNEQYF. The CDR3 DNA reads TGTGCCAGCAGCACTGCGGGGAGGAACGAGCAGTACTTC.

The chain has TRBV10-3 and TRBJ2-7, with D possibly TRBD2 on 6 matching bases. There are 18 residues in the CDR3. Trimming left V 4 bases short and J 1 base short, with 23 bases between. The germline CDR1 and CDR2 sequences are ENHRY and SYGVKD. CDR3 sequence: CAISAPGGSVPTSYEQYF. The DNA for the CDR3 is TGTGCCATCAGTGCCCCCGGGGGTAGCGTACCTACGTCCTACGAGCAGTACTTC.

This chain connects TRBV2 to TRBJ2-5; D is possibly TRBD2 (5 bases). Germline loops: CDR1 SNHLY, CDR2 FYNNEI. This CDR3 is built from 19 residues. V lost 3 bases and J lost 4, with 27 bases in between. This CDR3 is CASSETIRLGGLRGETQYF. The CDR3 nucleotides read TGTGCCAGCAGTGAGACCATCAGGCTCGGAGGCCTCCGGGGAGAGACCCAGTACTTC.

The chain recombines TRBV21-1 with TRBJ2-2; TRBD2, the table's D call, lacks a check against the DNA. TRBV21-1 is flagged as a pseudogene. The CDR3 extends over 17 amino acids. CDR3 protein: CASSKATEGRGIGELFF. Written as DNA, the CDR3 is TGTGCCAGCAGCAAAGCTACGGAGGGAAGAGGCATCGGGGAGCTGTTTTTT.

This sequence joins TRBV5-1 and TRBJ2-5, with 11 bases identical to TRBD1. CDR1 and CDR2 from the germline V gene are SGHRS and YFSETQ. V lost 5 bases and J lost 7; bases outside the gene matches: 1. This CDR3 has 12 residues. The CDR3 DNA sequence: TGCGCCAGCAGGGGACAGGGGGGGACCCAGTACTTC. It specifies CASRGQGGTQYF.

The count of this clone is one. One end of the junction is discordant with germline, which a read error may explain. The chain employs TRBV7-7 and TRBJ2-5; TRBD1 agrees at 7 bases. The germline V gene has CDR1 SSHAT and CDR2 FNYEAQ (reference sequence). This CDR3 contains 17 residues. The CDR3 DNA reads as TGTGCTAGCAGCCTCCTGTCTCCGACAGGGTTAGGGGAGACCCAGTACTTC. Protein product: CASSLLSPTGLGETQYF.

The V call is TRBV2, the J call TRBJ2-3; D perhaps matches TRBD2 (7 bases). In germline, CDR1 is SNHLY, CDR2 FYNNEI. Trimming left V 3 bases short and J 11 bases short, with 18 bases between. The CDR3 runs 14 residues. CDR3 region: CASSEARGRARQYF. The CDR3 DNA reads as TGTGCCAGCAGTGAGGCTAGGGGGAGGGCCCGGCAGTATTTT.

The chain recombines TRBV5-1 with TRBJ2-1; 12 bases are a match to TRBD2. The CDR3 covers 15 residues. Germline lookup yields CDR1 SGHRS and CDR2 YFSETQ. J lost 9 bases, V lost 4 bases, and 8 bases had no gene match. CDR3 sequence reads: CASSQTSGRTGEQFF. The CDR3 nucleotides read TGCGCCAGCAGCCAGACTAGCGGGAGAACAGGTGAGCAGTTCTTC.

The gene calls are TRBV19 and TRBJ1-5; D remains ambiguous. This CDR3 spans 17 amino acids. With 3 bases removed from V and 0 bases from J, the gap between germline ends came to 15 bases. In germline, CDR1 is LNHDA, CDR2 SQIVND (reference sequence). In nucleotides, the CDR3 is TGTGCCAGTAGTATCGGCAGGCCTATTTATAGCAATCAGCCCCAGCATTTT. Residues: CASSIGRPIYSNQPQHF. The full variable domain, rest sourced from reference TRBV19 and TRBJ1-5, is DGGITQSPKYLFRKEGQNVTLSCEQNLNHDAMYWYRQDPGQGLRLIYYSQIVNDFQKGDIAEGYSVSREKKESFPLTVTSAQKNPTAFYLCASSIGRPIYSNQPQHFGDGTRLSIL.

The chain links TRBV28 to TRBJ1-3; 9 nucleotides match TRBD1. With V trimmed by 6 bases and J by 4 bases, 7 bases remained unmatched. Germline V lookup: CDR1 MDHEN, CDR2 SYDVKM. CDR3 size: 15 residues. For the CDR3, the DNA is TGTGCCAGCAGAATAGACAGGGGGGCAGGAAACACCATATATTTT. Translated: CASRIDRGAGNTIYF.

CDR3 in amino acids: CASRPDTNTGELFF. The CDR3 DNA follows: TGTGCCAGCAGGCCCGACACAAACACCGGGGAGCTGTTTTTT. The rearrangement joins TRBV6-6 to TRBJ2-2; D unresolved. This CDR3 spans 14 amino acids. V gave up 6 bases and J gave up 2 bases, with 10 bases separating them. Germline V gene lookup returns CDR1 MNHNY and CDR2 SVGAGI (reference sequence).

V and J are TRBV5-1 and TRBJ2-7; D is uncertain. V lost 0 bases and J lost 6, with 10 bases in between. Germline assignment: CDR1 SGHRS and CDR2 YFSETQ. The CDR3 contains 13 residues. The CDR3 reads CASSLAPVLEQYF. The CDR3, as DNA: TGCGCCAGCAGCTTGGCCCCCGTTCTCGAGCAGTACTTC.

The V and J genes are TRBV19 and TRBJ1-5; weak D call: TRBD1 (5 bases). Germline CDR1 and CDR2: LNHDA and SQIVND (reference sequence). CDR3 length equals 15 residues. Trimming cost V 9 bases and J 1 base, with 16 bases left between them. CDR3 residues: CASKKVPGSNQPQHF. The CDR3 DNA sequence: TGTGCCAGCAAAAAAGTCCCAGGGAGCAATCAGCCCCAGCATTTT. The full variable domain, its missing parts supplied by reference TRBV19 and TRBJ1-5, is DGGITQSPKYLFRKEGQNVTLSCEQNLNHDAMYWYRQDPGQGLRLIYYSQIVNDFQKGDIAEGYSVSREKKESFPLTVTSAQKNPTAFYLCASKKVPGSNQPQHFGDGTRLSIL.

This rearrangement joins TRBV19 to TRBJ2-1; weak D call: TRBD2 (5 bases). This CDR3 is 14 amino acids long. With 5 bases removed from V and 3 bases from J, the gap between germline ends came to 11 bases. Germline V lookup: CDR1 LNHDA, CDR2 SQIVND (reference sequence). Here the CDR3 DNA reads TGTGCCAGTAGTGGGTGGACTGACTACAATGAGCAGTTCTTC. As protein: CASSGWTDYNEQFF.

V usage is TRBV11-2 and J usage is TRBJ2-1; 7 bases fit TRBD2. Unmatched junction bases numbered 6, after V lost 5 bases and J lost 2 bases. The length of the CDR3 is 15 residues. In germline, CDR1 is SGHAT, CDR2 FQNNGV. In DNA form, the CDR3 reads TGTGCCAGCAGCGAGAGGGCGGGAGCCTACAATGAGCAGTTCTTC. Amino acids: CASSERAGAYNEQFF. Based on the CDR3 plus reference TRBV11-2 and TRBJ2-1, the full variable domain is EAGVAQSPRYKIIEKRQSVAFWCNPISGHATLYWYQQILGQGPKLLIQFQNNGVVDDSQLPKDRFSAERLKGVDSTLKIQPAKLEDSAVYLCASSERAGAYNEQFFGPGTRLTVL.

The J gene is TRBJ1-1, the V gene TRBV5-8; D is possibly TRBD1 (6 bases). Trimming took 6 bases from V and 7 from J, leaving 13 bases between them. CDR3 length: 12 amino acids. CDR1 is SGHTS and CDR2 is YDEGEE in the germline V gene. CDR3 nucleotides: TGTGCCAGCACCCTTAACAGGGATGAAGCTTTCTTT. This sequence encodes CASTLNRDEAFF.

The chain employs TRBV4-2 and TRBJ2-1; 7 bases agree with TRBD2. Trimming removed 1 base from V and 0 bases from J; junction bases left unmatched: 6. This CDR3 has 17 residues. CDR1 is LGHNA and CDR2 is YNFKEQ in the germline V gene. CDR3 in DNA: TGTGCCAGCAGCCAAGGGGGTAGGACTAGCTCCTACAATGAGCAGTTCTTC. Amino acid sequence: CASSQGGRTSSYNEQFF.

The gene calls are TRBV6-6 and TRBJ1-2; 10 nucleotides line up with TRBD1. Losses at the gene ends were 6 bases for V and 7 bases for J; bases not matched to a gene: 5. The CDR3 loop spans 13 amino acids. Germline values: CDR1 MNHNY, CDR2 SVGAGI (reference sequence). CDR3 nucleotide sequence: TGTGCCAGCAGGGCGGACAGGGGGGGTGGCTACACCTTC. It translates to CASRADRGGGYTF.